These 10 T cell receptor beta chains originate from one sample sequenced in a study of T cell changes during pregnancy in multiple sclerosis. Produced via immunoSEQ multiplex PCR; TCRdb's table is partial and in-frame only. This sample has some 90,000 clones, with 75% to 95% found just once. This specimen was peripheral blood, taken after pregnancy. Receptors were obtained from a female donor in good health, enrolled as a control in a pregnancy study.

The V gene is TRBV5-4, the J gene TRBJ2-7, with 12 bases fitting TRBD2. This CDR3 spans 15 amino acids. Per germline, CDR1 SGHNT and CDR2 YYREEE (reference sequence). With V trimmed by 6 bases and J by 3 bases, 7 bases remained unmatched. The CDR3 sequence is CASTTGGLAGYEQYF. The DNA for the CDR3 is TGTGCCAGCACCACTGGGGGACTAGCGGGCTACGAGCAGTACTTC.

Notes on this clone: At one boundary the junction diverges from the germline segment, which might be a read error. The chain couples TRBV7-7 to TRBJ2-2, with TRBD1 matching 8 bases. The CDR3 runs 15 residues. Germline V gives CDR1 SSHAT, CDR2 FNYEAQ (reference sequence). The CDR3 protein is CASSFGTGTPGELFF. The CDR3 nucleotides read TGTGCTAGCAGCTTCGGGACAGGCACACCCGGGGAGCTGTTTTTT.

The J gene is TRBJ1-1, the V gene TRBV5-8; the D gene is possibly TRBD1 (5 bases). The CDR3 runs to 16 residues. Trimming took off 2 bases at V and 0 bases at J, with 14 bases between the two ends. The V gene's germline CDR1 is SGHTS and CDR2 YDEGEE. CDR3 sequence: CASSFIGEGMNTEAFF. DNA for the CDR3: TGTGCCAGCAGCTTTATCGGGGAGGGGATGAACACTGAAGCTTTCTTT.

The V call is TRBV7-2, the J call TRBJ1-1; TRBD1 matches 10 bases. This CDR3 is 16 amino acids long. With V trimmed by 4 bases and J by 0 bases, 5 bases remained unmatched. Germline assignment: CDR1 SGHTA and CDR2 FQGNSA. This chain's CDR3 is CASSYRTGGLNTEAFF. As DNA, the CDR3 is TGTGCCAGCAGCTACCGGACAGGGGGTCTGAACACTGAAGCTTTCTTT.

In this sample, this clone turned up once. The chain uses TRBV27 and TRBJ1-4; D uncertain. Between the trimmed V and J ends, which lost 4 bases and 7 bases, there was a span of 19 bases. CDR3 size: 16 residues. The germline V gene encodes CDR1 MNHEY and CDR2 SMNVEV (reference sequence). CDR3: CASSSFRPGGFEKLFF. As DNA, the CDR3 is TGTGCCAGCAGTTCCTTCCGACCGGGAGGGTTTGAAAAACTGTTTTTT.

The V call is TRBV12-5, the J call TRBJ2-6, with a weak D call TRBD2 (5 bases). Germline CDR1 is LGHNT and CDR2 is FRNRAP. The CDR3 sequence is 15 residues long. Trimming left V 5 bases short and J 0 bases short, with 8 bases between. The chain's CDR3 is CASGPGNSGANVLTF. Here the CDR3 DNA reads TGTGCTAGTGGTCCGGGGAACTCTGGGGCCAACGTCCTGACTTTC. Complete variable domain (other parts from reference TRBV12-5 and TRBJ2-6): DARVTQTPRHKVTEMGQEVTMRCQPILGHNTVFWYRQTMMQGLELLAYFRNRAPLDDSGMPKDRFSAEMPDATLATLKIQPSEPRDSAVYFCASGPGNSGANVLTFGAGSRLTVL.

The V call is TRBV7-9, the J call TRBJ2-5; D gene unclear. The J call may be wrong; the DNA end is better matched by TRBJ2-7. Per germline, CDR1 SEHNR and CDR2 FQNEAQ (reference sequence). The CDR3 runs to 14 residues. CDR3 DNA: TGTGCCAGCAGCTTAGGCGTCGTGGGCTACGAGCAGTACTTC. This sequence encodes CASSLGVVGYEQYF.

The DNA of the CDR3 is TGTGCCAGCAGCTTTACCGGGACAGGGAGGGGTGAAGCTTTCTTT. Translated, it gives CASSFTGTGRGEAFF. The chain uses TRBV5-4 and TRBJ1-1, with 9 nucleotides matching TRBD1. The CDR3 loop spans 15 amino acids. With 2 bases clipped from V and 7 bases from J, the junction kept 9 bases outside the gene matches. CDR1 is SGHNT, CDR2 YYREEE, per germline (reference sequence).

The chain combines TRBV6-1 with TRBJ2-3; 9 nucleotides line up with TRBD1. After removal of 5 bases from V and 1 base from J, the junction contained 4 bases not matched to a gene. The CDR3 runs to 15 residues. Germline lookup yields CDR1 MNHNS and CDR2 SASEGT. The CDR3 nucleotides are TGTGCCAGCAGTCCGGACAGGGGCGGCACAGATACGCAGTATTTT. It encodes CASSPDRGGTDTQYF.

This sequence joins TRBV7-2 and TRBJ1-5, with 8 nucleotides matching TRBD1. The ends lost 5 bases at V and 0 bases at J; junction bases unmatched: 3. The CDR3 spans 15 residues. Looked up from germline, CDR1 is SGHTA and CDR2 is FQGNSA. This chain's CDR3 is CASSGQGTSNQPQHF. In DNA form, the CDR3 reads TGTGCCAGCAGCGGACAGGGTACTAGCAATCAGCCCCAGCATTTT.